This passage covers 14 T cell receptor beta chains from one sample sequenced in a study of cytomegalovirus exposure and HLA in healthy donors. PCR was performed using 60 Vbeta and 13 Jbeta primers. Generated by immunoSEQ multiplex PCR, the TCRdb table keeps only in-frame clones and is missing some. Among about 140,000 clones listed, 60% to 80% were seen once. What was sequenced was PBMCs. These receptors were obtained from a female donor in good health and CMV-seronegative.

The V gene is TRBV5-8, the J gene TRBJ2-3; 9 bases are a match to TRBD1. Germline V gives CDR1 SGHTS, CDR2 YDEGEE. This CDR3 has 15 residues. With 3 bases clipped from V and 4 bases from J, the junction kept 6 bases outside the gene matches. CDR3 in amino acids: CASSSPGQGPDTQYF. CDR3 nucleotide sequence: TGTGCCAGCAGCTCGCCGGGACAGGGACCAGATACGCAGTATTTT.

This clone turned up a few times. The chain couples TRBV6-5 to TRBJ2-7; D unclear. With 8 bases removed from V and 2 bases from J, the gap between germline ends came to 13 bases. Germline CDR1 is MNHEY and CDR2 is SVGAGI. The CDR3 consists of 13 residues. The CDR3 coding sequence is TGTGCCAGCGCGTTCAACAGAGCCTACGAGCAGTACTTC. As protein: CASAFNRAYEQYF.

This chain connects TRBV27 to TRBJ1-2; 12 bases are a match to TRBD1. J was trimmed by 8 bases and V by 5 bases; bases with no gene match: 15. CDR3 length: 17 residues. The germline V gene has CDR1 MNHEY and CDR2 SMNVEV (reference sequence). The CDR3 coding sequence is TGTGCCAGCAGTCACCACAACCGGGGACAGGGGGCGACCGGCTACACCTTC. It encodes CASSHHNRGQGATGYTF.

The V and J genes are TRBV28 and TRBJ1-1, with a tentative D call TRBD1 (6 bases). V was clipped by 7 bases and J by 1 base, with 19 bases between them. Germline V gene data show CDR1 as MDHEN and CDR2 as SYDVKM. The CDR3 sequence is 16 residues long. CDR3 residues: CASTFSGVGSNTEAFF. The DNA of the CDR3 is TGTGCCAGCACCTTTTCAGGGGTAGGGTCGAACACTGAAGCTTTCTTT.

The CDR3 DNA reads TGTGCCAGCAGCACCGGACAGGGAATAGGGGAGCAGTACTTC. Translating it yields CASSTGQGIGEQYF. This chain joins TRBV7-2 and TRBJ2-7; 8 bases match TRBD1. The CDR3 runs to 14 residues. CDR1 and CDR2 from the germline V gene are SGHTA and FQGNSA. The V and J ends lost 5 bases and 7 bases, in that order; junction bases with no gene match: 10.

The rearrangement links TRBV10-1 to TRBJ1-2; 10 bases map to TRBD1. The V and J ends lost 2 bases and 7 bases, in that order; junction bases with no gene match: 7. CDR3 size: 15 residues. Germline CDR1 reads WNHNN; CDR2 reads SYGVQD (reference sequence). CDR3 protein: CASSESDRGPGGYTF. The CDR3 region has the DNA TGCGCCAGCAGTGAGAGTGACAGGGGGCCGGGTGGCTACACCTTC.

The gene calls are TRBV27 and TRBJ2-7; tentatively, D is TRBD2 (5 bases). The CDR3 extends over 16 amino acids. The germline V gene has CDR1 MNHEY and CDR2 SMNVEV (reference sequence). Trimming cost V 7 bases and J 2 bases, with 21 bases left between them. CDR3 loop: CASTLREDLPTYEQYF. Written as DNA, the CDR3 is TGTGCCAGCACCCTCCGAGAGGACTTGCCAACCTACGAGCAGTACTTC.

V usage is TRBV11-3 and J usage is TRBJ2-7; 9 nucleotides agree with TRBD1. V was pared by 5 bases and J by 7 bases, with 6 bases of the junction left unmatched. From germline, CDR1 is SGHNT and CDR2 YENEEA. This CDR3 has 13 residues. The CDR3 is CASSPGQGSEQYF. The CDR3 nucleotides read TGTGCCAGCAGCCCTGGACAGGGGTCGGAGCAGTACTTC. The whole variable domain, filled in from reference TRBV11-3 and TRBJ2-7, reads EAGVVQSPRYKIIEKKQPVAFWCNPISGHNTLYWYLQNLGQGPELLIRYENEEAVDDSQLPKDRFSAERLKGVDSTLKIQPAELGDSAVYLCASSPGQGSEQYFGPGTRLTVT.

This sequence joins TRBV18 and TRBJ2-7, with TRBD2 identical over 9 bases. The CDR3 runs to 14 residues. Trimming took 2 bases from V and 2 from J; bases not matched to a gene: 1. Germline CDR1 is KGHSH and CDR2 is LQKENI. Here the CDR3 reads CASSPAGGAYEQYF. CDR3 in DNA: TGTGCCAGCTCACCAGCGGGAGGGGCCTACGAGCAGTACTTC.

This clone has just one count. The chain joins TRBV2 to TRBJ2-2; D might be TRBD2 (7 bases). CDR1 and CDR2 from the germline V gene are SNHLY and FYNNEI. The CDR3 runs 17 residues. V was shortened by 1 base and J by 0 bases, with 12 bases between the two germline ends. This CDR3 is CASSEGAGTTNTGELFF. CDR3 nucleotide sequence: TGTGCCAGCAGTGAAGGAGCGGGGACAACGAACACCGGGGAGCTGTTTTTT. The full variable domain, with the rest looked up from reference TRBV2 and TRBJ2-2, is EPEVTQTPSHQVTQMGQEVILRCVPISNHLYFYWYRQILGQKVEFLVSFYNNEISEKSEIFDDQFSVERPDGSNFTLKIRSTKLEDSAMYFCASSEGAGTTNTGELFFGEGSRLTVL.

This chain links TRBV5-1 with TRBJ2-5, with 7 bases fitting TRBD2. Germline CDR1 reads SGHRS; CDR2 reads YFSETQ. The CDR3 runs 15 residues. V lost 6 bases and J lost 1; bases outside the gene matches: 9. The DNA for the CDR3 is TGCGCCAGCACCGTCAGCGGGACGCCCCAAGAGACCCAGTACTTC. It is translated as CASTVSGTPQETQYF.

The V gene is TRBV5-1, the J gene TRBJ1-2, with 12 bases aligning to TRBD1. V lost 3 bases and J lost 10; bases outside the gene matches: 7. The CDR3 extends over 14 amino acids. Germline lookup yields CDR1 SGHRS and CDR2 YFSETQ. CDR3 sequence (DNA): TGCGCCAGCAGCTGGGGGGACAGGGGGCCCCCCTACACCTTC. It yields the protein CASSWGDRGPPYTF.

This clone came up a few times. The chain joins TRBV4-1 to TRBJ1-4, with TRBD1 as a possible D gene (6 bases). The CDR3 consists of 14 residues. Germline CDR1 is MGHRA and CDR2 is YSYEKL. Trimming left V 0 bases short and J 4 bases short, with 6 bases between. CDR3 protein: CASSQDRGNEKLFF. The CDR3 DNA sequence: TGCGCCAGCAGCCAAGACAGGGGTAATGAAAAACTGTTTTTT.

This clone has only one observation. The gene calls are TRBV9 and TRBJ1-5, with 7 bases that match TRBD1. Looked up from germline, CDR1 is SGDLS and CDR2 is YYNGEE. The CDR3 length is 14 residues. V dropped 3 bases and J dropped 6; count of bases not matched to a gene: 6. This chain's CDR3 is CASSAGQVGQPQHF. The CDR3, as DNA: TGTGCCAGCAGCGCAGGACAGGTCGGTCAGCCCCAGCATTTT.